Given below is one T cell receptor beta chain in context. Its matching antigen is unknown. PCR was performed a second time for roughly 6 to 12 cycles using a sample-barcoded 5' primer and a J-beta primer mix. Unique molecular identifiers of 12 random nucleotides labeled each cDNA. Sequencing of every sample gave 3 million or more CDR3-containing paired-end reads. TCRdb reanalysed the 5' RACE reads using MiXCR and keeps one entry per CDR3 protein. The sample carries 600,000 to 1,000,000 distinct CDR3 sequences, 58% recorded once. Germline V CDR1 and CDR2: LNHDA, SQIVND (reference sequence). V was trimmed by 5 bases and J by 6 bases, leaving 18 bases between them. There are 15 residues in the CDR3. These data are taken from a study of blood T cells in healthy people across ages. The study's findings and limits: Per million T cells, the diversity of TCR beta decreased roughly linearly as age advanced. Investigators viewed diversity estimates from one million T cells as underestimates, the study reported.

V and J are TRBV19 and TRBJ2-3; D is possibly TRBD1 (6 bases). The TCR sequence derives from a man aged 25-40 years in good health. The sample comprised blood. Here the CDR3 reads CASSFWGTPDDTQYF. The CDR3 nucleotides are TGTGCCAGTAGTTTCTGGGGGACACCTGACGATACGCAGTATTTT.